This is a list of T cell receptor beta chains from one sample in a study of T cells after yellow fever vaccination. TCRdb itself ran the 5' RACE reads through MiXCR, one entry per CDR3 protein. The sample lists approximately 550,000 distinct CDR3 sequences, around 21% occurring once. The sample in question was PBMCs, obtained 15 days after the yellow fever booster vaccination. The receptors were sampled from a man between 25 and 39 years old who received the YFV17D yellow fever vaccine. CDR3s include the opening cysteine and the closing phenylalanine or tryptophan. D genes are given only for firm matches. A clone size is listed for some rows: how often the clone was seen (once, few, many), or a class if it is expanded.

d_call j_call clone_size v_call cdr3_nt cdr3_aa
TRBD2 TRBJ2-5 - TRBV6-2/TRBV6-3 TGTGCCAGCAGTTACAGCCTAGCGGGACAAGAGACCCAGTACTTC CASSYSLAGQETQYF
- TRBJ1-5 few TRBV20-1 TGCAGTGCCAGCAGGGGTGATAGCAATCAGCCCCAGCATTTT CSASRGDSNQPQHF
- TRBJ2-2 - TRBV3-1 TGTGCCAGCAGCCAAGCTGGGGGGGAGCTGTTTTTT CASSQAGGELFF
- TRBJ2-1 - TRBV29-1 TGCAGCCCCCACCTGGGGGCGTCTAATGAGCAGTTCTTC CSPHLGASNEQFF
TRBD2 TRBJ2-5 - TRBV20-1 TGCAGTGCTAGTGGGACTAGCGGGAGGGCCGCGGAGACCCAGTACTTC CSASGTSGRAAETQYF
TRBD2 TRBJ2-1 few TRBV5-1 TGCGCCAGCAATAGCGGGGTTAGGTACAATGAGCAGTTCTTC CASNSGVRYNEQFF
- TRBJ2-7 - TRBV7-9 TGTGCCAGCAGCGCATCCCTAGGGGGGTACGAGCAGTACTTC CASSASLGGYEQYF
- TRBJ2-1 few TRBV7-2 TGTGCCAGCAGCTTAGATATAGGGAGGAGGGTTGAGCAGTTCTTC CASSLDIGRRVEQFF
TRBD1 TRBJ2-3 few TRBV2 TGTGCCAGCTACGGGACAGGGGTAGATACGCAGTATTTT CASYGTGVDTQYF
TRBD1 TRBJ1-2 - TRBV12-3/TRBV12-4 TGTGCCAGCAGTTTTGGTTCTCTGACAGGGTATGGCTACACCTTC CASSFGSLTGYGYTF
TRBD2 TRBJ2-7 - TRBV27 TGTGCCAGCAGTTTAGACGGGAGGGCCAGAAGCTCCTACGAGCAGTACTTC CASSLDGRARSSYEQYF
- TRBJ2-7 - TRBV12-3/TRBV12-4 TGTGCCAGCAGTCCTAACATCCCCGAGCAGTACTTC CASSPNIPEQYF
TRBD2 TRBJ2-1 few TRBV18 TGTGCCAGCTCACCCAGATCGGGACTAGCGGGAGAGAGCTCCTACAATGAGCAGTTCTTC CASSPRSGLAGESSYNEQFF
- TRBJ2-7 few TRBV4-3 TGCGCCAGCAGCCAGACGGACGGACGGATATACGAGCAGTACTTC CASSQTDGRIYEQYF
- TRBJ2-7 - TRBV4-3 TGCGCCAGCAGCCAAGATGGCCTAGCGAGAGTATCCTACGAGCAGTACTTC CASSQDGLARVSYEQYF
- TRBJ2-6 - TRBV12-3/TRBV12-4 TGTGCCAGCAACCGGAACTCTGGGGCCAACGTCCTGACTTTC CASNRNSGANVLTF
- TRBJ1-5 - TRBV12-3/TRBV12-4 TGTGCCAGCAGACACCATCTTGGACAGTCCCTTAGCAATCAGCCCCAGCATTTT CASRHHLGQSLSNQPQHF
- TRBJ2-1 few TRBV7-2 TGTGCCAGCAGCCGAAGCCACGGGACCACCTACAATGAGCAGTTCTTC CASSRSHGTTYNEQFF
TRBD1 TRBJ2-4 few TRBV6-1 TGTGCCAGCAGCAGCCTGGACAGGGGGCTCGAAAACATTCAGTACTTC CASSSLDRGLENIQYF
- TRBJ2-7 - TRBV2 TGTGCCAGCAGTGAGGTACTGAGCTCCTACGAGCAGTACTTC CASSEVLSSYEQYF
TRBD2 TRBJ2-5 - TRBV28 TGTGCCAGCAGCTTTAGCGGGAGGCGAGAGACCCAGTACTTC CASSFSGRRETQYF
- TRBJ2-1 - TRBV19 TGTGCCAGTAGTATAGATTTGACTTTGAGGCAGTTCTTC CASSIDLTLRQFF
- TRBJ2-1 few TRBV5-1 TGCGCCAGCAGCTTGGGGGACATGAGCTCCTACAATGAGCAGTTCTTC CASSLGDMSSYNEQFF
- TRBJ2-7 few TRBV10-3 TGTGCCATCAGTGGGAAGGACACCTCCTACGAGCAGTACTTC CAISGKDTSYEQYF
- TRBJ2-5 many TRBV7-9 TGTGCCAGCAGCTTAGTGCCTGTCCAAGAGACCCAGTACTTC CASSLVPVQETQYF
TRBD1 TRBJ1-1 - TRBV7-2 TGTGCCAGCAGCTTAGCCGACAGGGAAACTGAAGCTTTCTTT CASSLADRETEAFF
- TRBJ1-6 - TRBV4-3 TGCGCCAGCAGCCAAGGGGGCGCGGGTAATTCACCCCTCCACTTT CASSQGGAGNSPLHF
- TRBJ2-5 - TRBV24-1 TGTGCCACCAGTGATCCGTGGCAAGCAGAGACCCAGTACTTC CATSDPWQAETQYF
- TRBJ2-2 few TRBV11-3 TGTGCCAGCAGCCCCAACGGTTGGGGCACCGGGGAGCTGTTTTTT CASSPNGWGTGELFF
- TRBJ2-1 - TRBV5-6 TGTGCCGGTACAGTCCAGGCCTACAATGAGCAGTTCTTC CAGTVQAYNEQFF
- TRBJ2-1 few TRBV5-1 TGCGCCAGCACAGGTCAGATCGATGAGCAGTTCTTC CASTGQIDEQFF
- TRBJ2-7 - TRBV7-2 TGTGCCAGCAGCTCCCTTGGGGGCTCCTACGTGCAGTACTTC CASSSLGGSYVQYF
- TRBJ1-2 few TRBV5-1 TGCGCCAGCAGCGGATCCGGGACGTCCTATGGCTACACCTTC CASSGSGTSYGYTF
- TRBJ2-7 - TRBV7-2 TGTGCCAGCAGCCCCGCCCAGGGAGACTCCTACGAGCAGTACTTC CASSPAQGDSYEQYF
- TRBJ2-3 few TRBV11-2 TGTGCCAGCAGCTTATATACGGGAGACGAGTCAGATACGCAGTATTTT CASSLYTGDESDTQYF
- TRBJ2-7 few TRBV24-1 TGTGCCACCAGTGGACCTCAGGGCTACGAGCAGTACTTC CATSGPQGYEQYF
- TRBJ2-2 - TRBV4-3 TGCGCCAGCAGCCGAGCGGACCTGAACACCGGGGAGCTGTTTTTT CASSRADLNTGELFF
- TRBJ2-7 - TRBV20-1 TGCAGTGCTAGACCGACGTACGGCGAGCAGTACTTC CSARPTYGEQYF
- TRBJ2-5 - TRBV12-5 TGTGCTAGTGTGTCAGAGGGCGAGACCCAGTACTTC CASVSEGETQYF
TRBD2 TRBJ2-1 - TRBV7-7 TGTGCCAGCAGCTTAGCGCGGACCCTCCCCCCGACTAGCGGGAGACGGAACAATGAGCAGTTCTTC CASSLARTLPPTSGRRNNEQFF
- TRBJ2-1 - TRBV5-6 TGTGCCAGCAGCTTGGAGGTGGGGGACTTGAAGGACAATGAGCAGTTCTTC CASSLEVGDLKDNEQFF
- TRBJ2-7 few TRBV20-1 TGCAGTGCTAGAGCCGGCGTCGGGCAAGGCTACGAGCAGTACTTC CSARAGVGQGYEQYF
- TRBJ2-2 - TRBV6-5 TGTGCCAGCAGTTCTTACGGCACCGGGGAGCTGTTTTTT CASSSYGTGELFF
- TRBJ2-1 - TRBV10-2 TGCGCCAGCAGTGAGGGCTCGTCCTCCTACAATGAGCAGTTCTTC CASSEGSSSYNEQFF
- TRBJ2-3 - TRBV11-2 TGTGCCAGCAGCTTAGGAACGACGAATACGCAGTATTTT CASSLGTTNTQYF
TRBD1 TRBJ1-6 few TRBV5-1 TGCGCCAGCAGCTTAAGACAGGGATACGATTCACCCCTCCACTTT CASSLRQGYDSPLHF
TRBD2 TRBJ2-3 - TRBV6-4 TGTGCCAGCAGTGACGGCACTAGCGGAGGCACAGATACGCAGTATTTT CASSDGTSGGTDTQYF
- TRBJ2-7 - TRBV30 TGTGCCTGGAGTTCAGGGACTGCCGAGCAGTACTTC CAWSSGTAEQYF
TRBD2 TRBJ2-1 - TRBV7-2 TGTGCCAGCAGCTTAACTAGCGGGAAGGTCCCCTACAATGAGCAGTTCTTC CASSLTSGKVPYNEQFF
- TRBJ2-7 - TRBV4-3 TGCGCCAGCAGCCAAGAGGCTTTCGGGACTTTCGAGCAGTACTTC CASSQEAFGTFEQYF
TRBD1 TRBJ2-2 few TRBV7-7 TGTGCCAGCAGCTTAGGAGACAGGGGATGGGACACCGGGGAGCTGTTTTTT CASSLGDRGWDTGELFF
- TRBJ2-7 - TRBV6-5 TGTGCCAGCAGTTTGATGCGAAACTACGAGCAGTACTTC CASSLMRNYEQYF
TRBD1 TRBJ1-1 - TRBV7-9 TGTGCCAGCAGCTCTCAGGGGGCGCCATACACTGAAGCTTTCTTT CASSSQGAPYTEAFF
TRBD2 TRBJ2-1 - TRBV5-1 TGCGCCAGCAGCTTGGACTCGGGGGAGGGCTGGGATGAGCAGTTCTTC CASSLDSGEGWDEQFF